The next 13 T cell receptor beta chains were all read from a single sample in a study of CD8 T cells in ankylosing spondylitis. Via MiXCR, TCRdb re-called the 5' RACE reads, giving one row per CDR3 protein. The sample has about 64,000 distinct CDR3 sequences, around 6.4% seen once; the top ten hold roughly 4.8%. The sequenced material came from synovial fluid, either unsorted or a sorted T cell fraction (not recorded which). The source is a male donor with ankylosing spondylitis.

This clonotype was counted ten times or more. The chain carries TRBV20-1 and TRBJ2-1, with D hard to call. Germline V gene lookup returns CDR1 DFQATT and CDR2 SNEGSKA (reference sequence). The CDR3 extends over 14 amino acids. The ends were cut back, 4 bases at V and 4 bases at J, with 14 bases in the middle. CDR3 residues: CSAMGQQPYNEQFF. In nucleotides, the CDR3 is TGCAGTGCTATGGGTCAACAACCTTACAATGAGCAGTTCTTC.

This clonotype showed up many times. V and J are TRBV11-2 and TRBJ2-2, with D perhaps matching TRBD2 (6 bases). The germline V gene encodes CDR1 SGHAT and CDR2 FQNNGV. Deletions cut 3 bases from V and 4 bases from J, with 12 bases between. This CDR3 is built from 15 residues. The CDR3 reads CASSFPGLSTGELFF. In DNA form, the CDR3 reads TGTGCCAGCAGCTTTCCGGGACTCAGCACCGGGGAGCTGTTTTTT.

This sequence joins TRBV5-6 and TRBJ2-7; a weak D match, TRBD1 (5 bases). The CDR3 consists of 15 residues. V lost 2 bases and J 1 base, leaving 13 bases between the germline ends. Germline V gene sequence: CDR1 SGHDT, CDR2 YYEEEE. CDR3 protein: CASSFGRALSYEQYF. The CDR3, as DNA: TGTGCCAGCAGCTTCGGCAGGGCACTATCCTACGAGCAGTACTTC. Supplemented by reference TRBV5-6 and TRBJ2-7, the full variable domain reads DAGVTQSPTHLIKTRGQQVTLRCSPKSGHDTVSWYQQALGQGPQFIFQYYEEEERQRGNFPDRFSGHQFPNYSSELNVNALLLGDSALYLCASSFGRALSYEQYFGPGTRLTVT.

This clonotype appeared many times. The chain employs TRBV29-1 and TRBJ2-5; the D is unclear. The CDR3 spans 11 residues. Germline V gene lookup returns CDR1 SQVTM and CDR2 ANQGSEA. V gave up 2 bases and J gave up 5 bases, with 6 bases separating them. The DNA of the CDR3 is TGCAGCGTTGAAAACGCGGAGACCCAGTACTTC. Amino acids: CSVENAETQYF.

This clonotype has more than one count but fewer than ten. The rearrangement links TRBV13 to TRBJ2-2, with 7 bases identical to TRBD2. The CDR3 is 15 amino acids. Trimming took 2 bases from V and 4 from J; bases not matched to a gene: 4. CDR1 PRHDT and CDR2 FYEKMQ come from the germline V gene (reference sequence). The CDR3 here is CASSLRSGGTGELFF. The CDR3 region has the DNA TGTGCCAGCAGCTTACGGTCGGGAGGCACCGGGGAGCTGTTTTTT.

The CDR3 nucleotides read TGCAGTGCTGGGGGGACCCCGGGTCCCAAAAACATTCAGTACTTC. Amino acids: CSAGGTPGPKNIQYF. The chain joins TRBV20-1 to TRBJ2-4, with D possibly being TRBD2 (6 bases). The V gene lost 5 bases and the J gene lost 2 bases, with 16 bases spanning the gap. There are 15 residues in the CDR3. CDR1 and CDR2 (germline): DFQATT, SNEGSKA (reference sequence).

In this sample, this clonotype turned up a few times. The chain combines TRBV5-4 with TRBJ2-3; 12 bases line up with TRBD2. The CDR3 runs to 15 residues. Looked up from germline, CDR1 is SGHNT and CDR2 is YYREEE (reference sequence). Trimming removed 3 bases from V and 7 bases from J; junction bases left unmatched: 6. The CDR3 is CASSSTSGSGYTQYF. CDR3 bases: TGTGCCAGCAGCTCGACTAGCGGGAGTGGGTATACGCAGTATTTT.

This clonotype was seen a handful of times. The chain joins TRBV2 to TRBJ1-4, with D unclear. Per germline, CDR1 SNHLY and CDR2 FYNNEI. V was trimmed by 2 bases and J by 5 bases, leaving 9 bases between them. The CDR3 totals 14 residues. The CDR3 loop reads CASSEWEDNEKLFF. CDR3 DNA: TGTGCCAGCAGTGAATGGGAAGACAATGAAAAACTGTTTTTT.

This clonotype appeared a few times. The chain couples TRBV18 to TRBJ1-3; a weak D match, TRBD1 (6 bases). The germline CDR1 and CDR2 sequences are KGHSH and LQKENI. The CDR3 contains 15 residues. The V end was cut by 1 base, the J end by 4 bases, with 11 bases between. CDR3 sequence reads: CASSPLLDRGNTIYF. The DNA for the CDR3 is TGTGCCAGCTCACCACTCTTGGACAGAGGAAACACCATATATTTT. The whole variable domain, remainder taken from reference TRBV18 and TRBJ1-3, is NAGVMQNPRHLVRRRGQEARLRCSPMKGHSHVYWYRQLPEEGLKFMVYLQKENIIDESGMPKERFSAEFPKEGPSILRIQQVVRGDSAAYFCASSPLLDRGNTIYFGEGSWLTVV.

This clonotype came up many times. V is TRBV7-8 and J is TRBJ1-1; D is ambiguous. CDR1 and CDR2 (germline): SGHVS, FQNEAQ. The CDR3 sequence is 14 residues long. V gave up 0 bases and J gave up 0 bases, with 5 bases separating them. CDR3 sequence: CASSLARVNTEAFF. DNA for the CDR3: TGTGCCAGCAGCTTAGCCAGAGTGAACACTGAAGCTTTCTTT.

V usage is TRBV7-3 and J usage is TRBJ2-1; D unclear. The ends were cut back, 5 bases at V and 10 bases at J, with 12 bases in the middle. CDR3 length: 12 amino acids. From germline, CDR1 is SGHTA and CDR2 FQGTGA. CDR3 in amino acids: CASSPRSGEQFF. The CDR3 bases are TGTGCCAGCAGCCCAAGGTCTGGGGAGCAGTTCTTC.

The chain carries TRBV7-4 and TRBJ1-1; D is ambiguous. Trimming shortened V by 0 bases and J by 2 bases, and 10 bases separated the two germline ends. Germline-derived CDR1 and CDR2 are SGHVT and SQSDAQ. The CDR3 spans 15 residues. The CDR3 reads CASSLARAANTEAFF. The CDR3 DNA reads TGTGCCAGCAGCTTAGCGCGAGCAGCCAACACTGAAGCTTTCTTT.

This clonotype showed up many times. The chain has TRBV29-1 and TRBJ2-1; TRBD1 matches at 7 bases. V lost 4 bases to trimming and J lost 3 bases; unmatched junction nucleotides: 6. Germline CDR1 reads SQVTM; CDR2 reads ANQGSEA. CDR3 length: 14 amino acids. CDR3 amino acids: CSVAYWDSYNEQFF. CDR3 nucleotides: TGCAGCGTTGCATATTGGGACAGCTACAATGAGCAGTTCTTC.